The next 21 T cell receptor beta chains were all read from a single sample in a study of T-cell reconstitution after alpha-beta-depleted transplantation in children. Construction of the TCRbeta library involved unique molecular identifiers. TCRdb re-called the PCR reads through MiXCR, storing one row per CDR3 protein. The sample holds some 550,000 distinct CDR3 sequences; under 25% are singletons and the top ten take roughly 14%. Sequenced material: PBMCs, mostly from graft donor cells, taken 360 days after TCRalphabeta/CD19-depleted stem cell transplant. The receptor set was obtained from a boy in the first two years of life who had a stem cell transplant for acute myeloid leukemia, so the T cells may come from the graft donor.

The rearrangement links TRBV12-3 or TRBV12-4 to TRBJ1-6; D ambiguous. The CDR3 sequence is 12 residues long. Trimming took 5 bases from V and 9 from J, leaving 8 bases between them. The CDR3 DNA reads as TGTGCCAGCAGTCGGCCGGGTTCACCCCTCCACTTT. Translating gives CASSRPGSPLHF.

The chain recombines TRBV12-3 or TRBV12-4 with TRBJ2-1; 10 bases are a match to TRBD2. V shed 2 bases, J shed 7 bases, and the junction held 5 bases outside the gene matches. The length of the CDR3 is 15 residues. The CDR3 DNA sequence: TGTGCCAGCAGTTTAAGCGGGGGGGCCCGGAATGAGCAGTTCTTC. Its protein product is CASSLSGGARNEQFF.

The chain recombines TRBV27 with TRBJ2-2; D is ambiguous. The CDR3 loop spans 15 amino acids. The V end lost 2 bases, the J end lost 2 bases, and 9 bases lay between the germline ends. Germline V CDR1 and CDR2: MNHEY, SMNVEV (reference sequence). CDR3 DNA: TGTGCCAGCAGTTTAGTCCCACCCAACACCGGGGAGCTGTTTTTT. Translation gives CASSLVPPNTGELFF.

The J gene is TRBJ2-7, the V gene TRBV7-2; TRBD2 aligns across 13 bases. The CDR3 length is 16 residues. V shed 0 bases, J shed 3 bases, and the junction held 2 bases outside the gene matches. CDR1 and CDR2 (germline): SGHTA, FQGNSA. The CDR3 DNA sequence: TGTGCCAGCAGCTTAGCGCGGACTAGCGGGGGCTACGAGCAGTACTTC. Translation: CASSLARTSGGYEQYF.

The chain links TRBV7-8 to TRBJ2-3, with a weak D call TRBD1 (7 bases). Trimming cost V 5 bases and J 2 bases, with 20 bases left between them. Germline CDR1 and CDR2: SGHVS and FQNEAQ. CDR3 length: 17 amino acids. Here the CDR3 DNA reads TGTGCCAGCAGCGCCCGACAGGGAGGTAGTCCCACAGATACGCAGTATTTT. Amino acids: CASSARQGGSPTDTQYF.

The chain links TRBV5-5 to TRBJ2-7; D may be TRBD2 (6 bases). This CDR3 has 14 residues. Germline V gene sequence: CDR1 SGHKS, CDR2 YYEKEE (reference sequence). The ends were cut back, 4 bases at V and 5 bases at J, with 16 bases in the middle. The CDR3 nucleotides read TGTGCCAGCAGCCCAATGGGGGGATCCAACGAGCAGTACGTC. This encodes CASSPMGGSNEQYV.

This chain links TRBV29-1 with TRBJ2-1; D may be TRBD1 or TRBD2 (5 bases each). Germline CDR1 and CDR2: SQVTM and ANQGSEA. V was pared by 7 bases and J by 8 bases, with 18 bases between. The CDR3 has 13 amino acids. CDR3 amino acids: CSATGQGAYEQFF. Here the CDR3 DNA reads TGCAGCGCCACCGGGCAGGGAGCCTATGAGCAGTTCTTC.

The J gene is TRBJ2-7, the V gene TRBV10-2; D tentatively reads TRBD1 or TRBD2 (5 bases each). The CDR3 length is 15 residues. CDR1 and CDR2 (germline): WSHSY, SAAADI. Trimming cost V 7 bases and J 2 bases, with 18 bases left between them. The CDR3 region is CASKKGTQKTYEQYV. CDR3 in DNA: TGCGCCAGCAAAAAAGGGACGCAGAAAACCTACGAGCAGTACGTC.

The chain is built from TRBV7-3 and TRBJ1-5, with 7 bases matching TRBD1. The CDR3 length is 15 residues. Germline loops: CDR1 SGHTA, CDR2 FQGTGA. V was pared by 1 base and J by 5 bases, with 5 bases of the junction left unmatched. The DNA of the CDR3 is TGTGCCAGCAGCTTAAGAGGGGGCCGGGATCAGCCCCAGCATTTT. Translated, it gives CASSLRGGRDQPQHF.

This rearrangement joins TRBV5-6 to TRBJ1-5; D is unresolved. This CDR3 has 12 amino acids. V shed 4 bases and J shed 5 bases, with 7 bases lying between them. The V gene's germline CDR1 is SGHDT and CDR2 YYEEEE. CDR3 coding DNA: TGTGCCAGCAGCCCCGGACATCAGCCCCAGCATTTT. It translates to CASSPGHQPQHF.

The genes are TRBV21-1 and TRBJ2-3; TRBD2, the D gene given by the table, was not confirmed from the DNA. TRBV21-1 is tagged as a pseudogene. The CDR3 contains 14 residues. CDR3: CASIRRGAWGTQYF. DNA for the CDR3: TGTGCCAGCATTAGGCGGGGTGCTTGGGGTACGCAGTATTTT.

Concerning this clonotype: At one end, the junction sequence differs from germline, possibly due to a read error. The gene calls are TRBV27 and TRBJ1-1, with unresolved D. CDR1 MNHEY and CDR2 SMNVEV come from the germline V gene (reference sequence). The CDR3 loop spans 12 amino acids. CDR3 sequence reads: CATGRLNTKAFF. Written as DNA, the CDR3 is TGTGCCACCGGACGGCTGAACACTAAAGCTTTCTTT.

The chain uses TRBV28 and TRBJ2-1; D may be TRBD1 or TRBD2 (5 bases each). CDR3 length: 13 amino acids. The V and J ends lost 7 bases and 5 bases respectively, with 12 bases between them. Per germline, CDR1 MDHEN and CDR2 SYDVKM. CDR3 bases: TGTGCCAGCACCGAACTAGGGGACAATGAGCAGTTCTTC. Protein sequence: CASTELGDNEQFF.

The CDR3 loop is CSAAGGLRAGGPFSSYNEQFF. The DNA for the CDR3 is TGCAGTGCAGCGGGTGGTCTAAGAGCGGGGGGGCCTTTTAGCTCCTACAATGAGCAGTTCTTC. The rearrangement uses TRBV20-1 and TRBJ2-1; 10 bases line up with TRBD2. Germline trimming cut 6 bases from V and 0 bases from J; bases unmatched to any gene: 23. CDR3 size: 21 residues. Germline V lookup: CDR1 DFQATT, CDR2 SNEGSKA (reference sequence).

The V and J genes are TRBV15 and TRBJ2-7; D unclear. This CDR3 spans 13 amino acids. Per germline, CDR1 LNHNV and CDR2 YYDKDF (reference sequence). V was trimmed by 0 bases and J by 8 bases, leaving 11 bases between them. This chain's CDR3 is CATSRDLYGKQYF. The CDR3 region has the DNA TGTGCCACCAGCAGAGACCTCTACGGAAAGCAGTACTTC.

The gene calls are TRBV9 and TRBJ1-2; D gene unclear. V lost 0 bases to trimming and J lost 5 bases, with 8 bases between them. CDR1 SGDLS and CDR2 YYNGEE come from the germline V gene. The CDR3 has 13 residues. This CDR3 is CASSVEGDYGYTF. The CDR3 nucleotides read TGTGCCAGCAGCGTAGAGGGAGATTATGGCTACACCTTC.

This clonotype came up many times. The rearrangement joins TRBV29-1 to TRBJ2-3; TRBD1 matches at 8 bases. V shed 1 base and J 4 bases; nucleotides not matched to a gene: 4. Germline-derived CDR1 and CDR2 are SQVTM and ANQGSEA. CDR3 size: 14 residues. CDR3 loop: CSVEATGVPDTQYF. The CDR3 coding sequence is TGCAGCGTTGAAGCGACAGGGGTCCCAGATACGCAGTATTTT.

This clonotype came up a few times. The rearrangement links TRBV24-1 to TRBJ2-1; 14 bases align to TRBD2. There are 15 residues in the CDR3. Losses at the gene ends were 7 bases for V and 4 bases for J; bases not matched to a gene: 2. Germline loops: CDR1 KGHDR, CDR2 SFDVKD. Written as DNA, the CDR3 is TGTGCCACCAGCGGACTAGCGGGGGGATACAATGAGCAGTTCTTC. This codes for CATSGLAGGYNEQFF.

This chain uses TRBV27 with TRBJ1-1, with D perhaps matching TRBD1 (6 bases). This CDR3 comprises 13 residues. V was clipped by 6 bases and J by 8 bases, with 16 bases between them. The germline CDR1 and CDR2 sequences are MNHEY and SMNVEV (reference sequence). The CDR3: CASSYEQGTEAFF. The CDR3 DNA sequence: TGTGCCAGCAGCTACGAACAGGGAACCGAAGCTTTCTTT.

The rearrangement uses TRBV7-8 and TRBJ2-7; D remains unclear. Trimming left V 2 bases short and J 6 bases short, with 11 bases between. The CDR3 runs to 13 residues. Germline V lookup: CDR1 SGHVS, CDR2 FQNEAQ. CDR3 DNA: TGTGCCAGCAGCTTATTTGGCCCCGCCGAGCAGTACGTC. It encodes CASSLFGPAEQYV.

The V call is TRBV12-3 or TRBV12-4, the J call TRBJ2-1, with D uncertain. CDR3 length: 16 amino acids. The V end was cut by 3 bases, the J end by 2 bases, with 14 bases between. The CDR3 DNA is TGTGCCAGCAGTTTGGGTCTATCACTAACCTACAATGAGCAGTTCTTC. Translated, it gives CASSLGLSLTYNEQFF.